This T cell receptor (beta chain) came from a study of blood T cells in healthy people across ages. Study as a whole: T cells yielded about one barcoded beta molecule per two cells through template switching.

Primers used in a second PCR of roughly 7 to 12 cycles were a sample-barcoded 5' primer and a J-beta primer mix. Researchers report that each sample yielded at least 2.5 million CDR3-containing paired-end reads. TCRdb analysed the 5' RACE reads with MiXCR anew, one entry per CDR3 protein. The sample consists of about 290,000 distinct CDR3 sequences, 27% of them appearing once. This clonotype was seen a handful of times. The antigen is unknown. Overall study findings and caveats: Naive and antigen-experienced cells were not separated, limiting conclusive comparison. Unknown donor CMV status possibly confounded expanded clonotype changes.

The V gene's germline CDR1 is LGHDT and CDR2 YNNKEL (reference sequence). V shed 7 bases and J shed 0 bases, with 15 bases lying between them. This CDR3 is 15 amino acids long. The material sequenced was blood. This clonotype was sampled from a woman aged 65 to 85 in good health. V and J are TRBV3-1 and TRBJ1-2; D is possibly TRBD1 (5 bases). CDR3 loop: CASTNTGAPNYGYTF. CDR3 coding DNA: TGTGCCAGCACCAATACAGGAGCTCCTAACTATGGCTACACCTTC.